One sample yielded the 2 T cell receptor beta chains listed below, sequenced in a study of blood T cells in healthy people across ages. Alongside a J-beta primer mix, a sample-barcoded 5' primer served in a second PCR lasting about 7 to 11 cycles. TCRdb reanalysed the 5' RACE reads using MiXCR and keeps one entry per CDR3 protein. The table shows roughly 900,000 distinct CDR3 sequences, with 29% occurring only once. Sequencing input: blood. These receptors all stem from a woman aged 80 or over in good health.

The table lists this clonotype with many counts. J is TRBJ2-7 and V is TRBV4-3; no definite D call. The germline V and J ends were trimmed by 1 base and 4 bases, with 11 bases remaining between them. The CDR3 consists of 14 residues. Germline V CDR1 and CDR2: LGHNA, YSLEER. The DNA of the CDR3 is TGCGCCAGCAGCCAAGGACCCGAAGTTTACGAGCAGTACTTC. As protein: CASSQGPEVYEQYF.

The chain links TRBV7-8 to TRBJ1-3; D perhaps matches TRBD1 (5 bases). This CDR3 contains 16 residues. Germline V gives CDR1 SGHVS, CDR2 FQNEAQ. Trimming stripped 5 bases from V and 3 bases from J, with 17 bases between. CDR3 DNA: TGTGCCAGCAGCCAACGAATCGGGGCCGGTGGAAACACCATATATTTT. Protein sequence: CASSQRIGAGGNTIYF.